This T cell receptor (beta chain) originates from a study of tumour-infiltrating T cells in Burkitt lymphoma. About the research overall: All epidemiological Burkitt lymphoma subtypes were represented in the cohort.

The germline CDR1 and CDR2 sequences are MNHNY and SVGAGI (reference sequence). There are 15 residues in the CDR3. V was cut by 2 bases and J by 0 bases, with 9 bases left in between. Assay used: immunoSEQ multiplex PCR; TCRdb lists only in-frame clones, some missing. The sample yields roughly 2,000 clones, roughly 16% seen once. Only one count was recorded for this clone. The clonotype originates from a human donor with relapsed Burkitt lymphoma. This chain uses TRBV6-6 with TRBJ2-3, with a possible D match to TRBD2 (6 bases). The sequenced sample was tumor tissue from a relapse. This CDR3 reads CASSYLGLSTDTQYF. The CDR3 bases are TGTGCCAGCAGTTACCTGGGACTTAGCACAGATACGCAGTATTTT.